The 2 T cell receptor beta chains in this list originate from one sample, sequenced in a study of T-cell memory formation after mild COVID-19. MiXCR, run by TCRdb on the 5' RACE reads, gives a single entry per CDR3 protein. The repertoire includes 200,000 to 250,000 distinct CDR3 sequences, over 9% of them detected once, and roughly 3.5% sits in the top ten. The sequencing input was PBMCs or a T cell subset sorted from them (not recorded which). Receptors originate from a man aged 18 to 29 who had mild COVID-19 (a few samples of this study predate the infection). Cell type and time point are not known.

This clonotype showed up just a few times. The chain has TRBV7-2 and TRBJ2-1; D is uncertain. Trimming stripped 3 bases from V and 6 bases from J, with 9 bases between. The CDR3 has 13 residues. In germline, CDR1 is SGHTA, CDR2 FQGNSA. The CDR3 here is CASSLLGSNEQFF. The DNA of the CDR3 is TGTGCCAGCAGCTTGTTAGGATCCAATGAGCAGTTCTTC.

This clonotype was seen only a few times. The rearrangement links TRBV7-2 to TRBJ2-7; the D gene could be TRBD1 or TRBD2 (5 bases each). CDR3 length equals 13 residues. Trimming removed 5 bases at V and 3 bases at J, with 11 bases between. Looked up from germline, CDR1 is SGHTA and CDR2 is FQGNSA. CDR3: CASSPRDGYEQYF. The CDR3 nucleotides are TGTGCCAGCAGCCCCCGGGACGGCTACGAGCAGTACTTC.